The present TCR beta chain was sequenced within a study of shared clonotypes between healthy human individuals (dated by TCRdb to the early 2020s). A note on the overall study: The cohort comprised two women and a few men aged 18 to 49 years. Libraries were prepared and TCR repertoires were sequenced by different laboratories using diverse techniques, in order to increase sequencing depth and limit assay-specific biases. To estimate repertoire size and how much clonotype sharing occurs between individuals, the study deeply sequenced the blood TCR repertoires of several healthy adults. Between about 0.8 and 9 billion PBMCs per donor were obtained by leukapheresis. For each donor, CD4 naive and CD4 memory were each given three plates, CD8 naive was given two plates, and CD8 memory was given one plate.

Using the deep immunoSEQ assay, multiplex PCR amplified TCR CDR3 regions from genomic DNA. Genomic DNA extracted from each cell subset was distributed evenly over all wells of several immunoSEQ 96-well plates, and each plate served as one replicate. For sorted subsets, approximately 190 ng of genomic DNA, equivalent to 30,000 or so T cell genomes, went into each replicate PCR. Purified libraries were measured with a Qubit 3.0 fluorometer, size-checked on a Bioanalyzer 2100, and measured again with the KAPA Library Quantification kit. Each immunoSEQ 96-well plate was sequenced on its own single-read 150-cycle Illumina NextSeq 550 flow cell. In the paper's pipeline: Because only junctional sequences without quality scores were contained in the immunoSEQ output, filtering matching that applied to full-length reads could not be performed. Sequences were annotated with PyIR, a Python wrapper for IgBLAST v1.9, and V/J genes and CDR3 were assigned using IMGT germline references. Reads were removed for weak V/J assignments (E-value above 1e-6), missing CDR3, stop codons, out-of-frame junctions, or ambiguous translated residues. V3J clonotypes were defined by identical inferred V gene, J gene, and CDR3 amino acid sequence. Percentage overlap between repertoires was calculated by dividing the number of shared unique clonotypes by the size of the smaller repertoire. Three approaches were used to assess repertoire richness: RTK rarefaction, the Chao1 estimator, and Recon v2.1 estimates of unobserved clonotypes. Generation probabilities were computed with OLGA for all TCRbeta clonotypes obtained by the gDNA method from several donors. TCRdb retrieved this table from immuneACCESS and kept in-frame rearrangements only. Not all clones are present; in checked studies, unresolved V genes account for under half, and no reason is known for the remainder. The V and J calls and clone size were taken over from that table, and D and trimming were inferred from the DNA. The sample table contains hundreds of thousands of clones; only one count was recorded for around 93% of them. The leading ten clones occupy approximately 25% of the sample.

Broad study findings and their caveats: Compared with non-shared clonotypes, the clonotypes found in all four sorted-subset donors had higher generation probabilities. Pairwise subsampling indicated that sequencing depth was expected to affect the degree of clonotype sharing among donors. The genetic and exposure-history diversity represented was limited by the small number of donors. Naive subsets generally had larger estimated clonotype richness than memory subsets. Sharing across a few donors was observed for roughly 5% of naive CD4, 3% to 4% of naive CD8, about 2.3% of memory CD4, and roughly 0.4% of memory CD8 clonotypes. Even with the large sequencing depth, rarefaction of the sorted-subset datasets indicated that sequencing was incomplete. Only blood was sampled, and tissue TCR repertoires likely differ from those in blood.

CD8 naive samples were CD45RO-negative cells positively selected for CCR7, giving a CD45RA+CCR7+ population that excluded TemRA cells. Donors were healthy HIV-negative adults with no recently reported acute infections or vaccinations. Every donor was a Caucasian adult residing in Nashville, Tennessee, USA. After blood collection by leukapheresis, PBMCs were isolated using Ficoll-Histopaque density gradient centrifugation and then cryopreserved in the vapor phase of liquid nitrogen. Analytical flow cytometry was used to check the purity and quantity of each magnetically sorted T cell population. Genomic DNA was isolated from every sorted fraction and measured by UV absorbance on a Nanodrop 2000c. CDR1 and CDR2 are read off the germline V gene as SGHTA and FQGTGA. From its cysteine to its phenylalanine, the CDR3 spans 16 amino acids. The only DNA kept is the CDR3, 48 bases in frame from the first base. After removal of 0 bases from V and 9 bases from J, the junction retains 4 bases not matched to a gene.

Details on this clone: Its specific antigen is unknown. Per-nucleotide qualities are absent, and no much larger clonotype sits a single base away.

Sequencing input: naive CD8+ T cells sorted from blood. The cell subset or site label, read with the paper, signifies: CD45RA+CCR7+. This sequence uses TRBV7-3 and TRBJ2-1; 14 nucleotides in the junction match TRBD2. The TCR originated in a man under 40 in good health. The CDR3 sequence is CASSLTGTSGSAEQFF. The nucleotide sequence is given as TGTGCCAGCAGCTTAACTGGGACTAGCGGGAGTGCTGAGCAGTTCTTC.